This TCR beta chain was captured in a study of shared clonotypes between healthy human individuals. Sequencing was performed with immunoSEQ multiplex PCR; in TCRdb, only in-frame clones are kept and a portion is missing. The data hold roughly 1,000,000 clones, with more than 75% observed a single time. CDR3 length: 11 residues. In germline, CDR1 is MNHEY, CDR2 SVGAGI. The donors, healthy adults who were HIV-negative, had experienced no recent acute infections or vaccinations. About this clone itself: No antigen is known for it.

Findings and limits, study-wide: Naive subsets tended to show greater estimated richness than memory subsets.

The sequenced sample was memory CD4+ T cells from PBMCs. The subset here: CD45RA-negative fraction. The sequence derives from a man aged 18 to 30 in good health. Some clones in this sample may be carry-over from other donors' samples. The chain employs TRBV6-5 and TRBJ2-5; D not resolved. The assigned J gene may be wrong: the sequence end matches TRBJ2-7 better. The CDR3 bases are TGTGCCAGCAGTGATGGGCTCGAGCAGTACTTC. Translation: CASSDGLEQYF.